This TCR beta chain was profiled in a study of Ad26.COV2.S vaccination and SARS-CoV-2 variants. Overall study findings and caveats: Participants given vaccine showed non-spike TCR breadth similar to that of placebo recipients.

Sequencing was performed with immunoSEQ multiplex PCR; in TCRdb, only in-frame clones are kept and a portion is missing. Of 300,000 to 350,000 clones in the sample, around 83% were seen once. Treatment meaning: around 19 received Ad26.COV2.S at low or high dose, single or two shots; about five received placebo; per-sample allocation not given. Day 63 after the first vaccine or placebo injection was the time point for sampling. The administered vaccine (an Ad26 vector) expressed Wuhan-strain SARS-CoV-2 spike. This clone was counted between two and nine times. Its antigen is unidentified. This CDR3 is built from 15 residues. Trimming left V 5 bases short and J 4 bases short, with 15 bases between. Per germline, CDR1 SGHVS and CDR2 FQNEAQ.

The chain carries TRBV7-8 and TRBJ2-1; D possibly uses TRBD1 or TRBD2 (5 bases each). This TCR derives from a person between 18 and 60 years old who received the Ad26.COV2.S COVID-19 vaccine or a placebo. Sequenced here: peripheral blood, sampled in a trial of Ad26.COV2.S vaccine versus placebo. The CDR3 bases are TGTGCCAGCAGCGCCGGGACCCTCCTATACAATGAGCAGTTCTTC. Residues: CASSAGTLLYNEQFF.